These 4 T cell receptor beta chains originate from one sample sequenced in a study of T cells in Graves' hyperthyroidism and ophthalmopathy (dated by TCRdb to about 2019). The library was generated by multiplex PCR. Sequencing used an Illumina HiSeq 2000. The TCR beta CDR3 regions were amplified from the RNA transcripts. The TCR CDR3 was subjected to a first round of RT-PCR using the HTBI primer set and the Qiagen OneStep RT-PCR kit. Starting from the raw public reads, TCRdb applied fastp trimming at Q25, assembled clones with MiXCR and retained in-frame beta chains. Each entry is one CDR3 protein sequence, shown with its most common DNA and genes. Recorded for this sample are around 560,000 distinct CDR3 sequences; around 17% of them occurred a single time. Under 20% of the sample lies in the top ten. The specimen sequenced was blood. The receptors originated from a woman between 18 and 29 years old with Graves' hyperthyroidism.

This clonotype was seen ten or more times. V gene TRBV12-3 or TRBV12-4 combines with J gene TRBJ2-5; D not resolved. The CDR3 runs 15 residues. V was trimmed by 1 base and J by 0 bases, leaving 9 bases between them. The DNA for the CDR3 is TGTGCCAGCAGTTTAGTAAGGACGGACCAAGAGACCCAGTACTTC. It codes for CASSLVRTDQETQYF.

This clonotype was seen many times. The CDR3 DNA reads as TGCAGTGCTACTAGCGGGAGTAGCAATGAGCAGTTCTTC. Encoded protein: CSATSGSSNEQFF. The rearrangement joins TRBV20-1 to TRBJ2-1; 10 bases match TRBD2. V dropped 4 bases and J dropped 6; count of bases not matched to a gene: 3. The CDR3 sequence is 13 residues long. The germline gives CDR1 DFQATT, CDR2 SNEGSKA (reference sequence).

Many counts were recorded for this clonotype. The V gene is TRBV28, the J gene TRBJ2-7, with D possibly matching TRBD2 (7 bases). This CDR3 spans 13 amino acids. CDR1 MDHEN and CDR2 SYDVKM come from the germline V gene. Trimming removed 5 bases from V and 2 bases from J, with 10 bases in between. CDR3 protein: CASSPGGPYEQYF. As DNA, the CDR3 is TGTGCCAGCAGTCCCGGGGGGCCCTACGAGCAGTACTTC.

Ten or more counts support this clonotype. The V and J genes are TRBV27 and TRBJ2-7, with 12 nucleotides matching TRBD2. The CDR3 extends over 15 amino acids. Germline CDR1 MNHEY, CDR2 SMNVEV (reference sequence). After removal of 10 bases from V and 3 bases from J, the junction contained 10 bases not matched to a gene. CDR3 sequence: CANSWTSGNIYEQYF. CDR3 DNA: TGTGCCAATTCGTGGACTAGCGGGAATATCTACGAGCAGTACTTC.